This T cell receptor beta chain was retrieved from a study of monozygotic twins with inflammatory bowel disease. Nested PCRs (about 15 and 9 cycles, two total) were applied to TCRalpha and TCRbeta cDNA. TCRdb reanalyzed the 5' RACE reads, giving one entry per CDR3 protein sequence and no DNA. Its clone listing holds 350,000 to 500,000 distinct CDR3 sequences. Germline CDR1 and CDR2: ENHRY and SYGVKD. The CDR3 consists of 13 residues. This rearrangement joins TRBV10-3 to TRBJ1-2; the TCRdb D gene call, TRBD1, has no DNA to confirm it. The sample was blood. The sequence came from a human donor with ulcerative colitis or Crohn's disease, or a healthy co-twin of an affected twin (not recorded which). The CDR3 loop is CAISELGENGYTF.